Reported below is one T cell receptor beta chain. This entry is derived from a study of cytomegalovirus exposure and HLA in healthy donors. The V segment lost 7 bases and the J segment 1 base; nucleotides outside the gene matches: 2. CDR1 is LNHDA and CDR2 is SQIVND in the germline V gene (reference sequence). CDR3 length equals 13 residues. Method: immunoSEQ multiplex PCR; TCRdb's copy keeps in-frame clones and lacks some. The data show some 120,000 clones, with about nine tenths seen just once and roughly 2% held by the top ten. The TCR comes from a woman aged 18-29 years in good health and CMV-seronegative. The chain joins TRBV19 to TRBJ1-1, with TRBD1 identical over 8 bases. Specimen: PBMCs. The CDR3 is CASNQGANTEAFF. The DNA of the CDR3 is TGTGCCAGTAACCAGGGGGCGAACACTGAAGCTTTCTTT.